Below, 4 T cell receptor beta chains from the same sample are listed, as sequenced in a study of cytomegalovirus exposure and HLA in healthy donors. Researchers ran the PCR with 60 Vbeta and 13 Jbeta primers. TCRdb's copy holds only in-frame clones and misses some; the assay was immunoSEQ multiplex PCR. The data contain approximately 100,000 clones, roughly 71% of them singletons. Sequencing was carried out using PBMCs. The receptors come from a woman in her thirties or forties in good health and CMV-seronegative.

J is TRBJ1-3 and V is TRBV27; TRBD1 is a possible D gene (6 bases). Trimming cost V 6 bases and J 2 bases, with 17 bases left between them. CDR3 length equals 16 residues. Germline lookup yields CDR1 MNHEY and CDR2 SMNVEV (reference sequence). CDR3 DNA sequence: TGTGCCAGCAGCCAAAACAGGGTAAATACTGGAAACACCATATATTTT. Residues: CASSQNRVNTGNTIYF.

The genes are TRBV7-8 and TRBJ2-5, with D unresolved. Germline lookup yields CDR1 SGHVS and CDR2 FQNEAQ. V was clipped by 1 base and J by 7 bases, with 13 bases between them. There are 14 residues in the CDR3. DNA for the CDR3: TGTGCCAGCAGCTTAGAGTTATTCGTAGCGACCCAGTACTTC. As protein: CASSLELFVATQYF.

On this clone itself: The same CDR3 arises from other DNA sequences in this sample as well. The chain links TRBV4-2 to TRBJ2-1, with a possible D match to TRBD2 (6 bases). The CDR3 has 15 residues. With 1 base removed from V and 4 bases from J, the gap between germline ends came to 11 bases. Germline V gene sequence: CDR1 LGHNA, CDR2 YNFKEQ. Here the CDR3 DNA reads TGTGCCAGCAGCCAAGTCGGGGGTTCGTACAATGAGCAGTTCTTC. This codes for CASSQVGGSYNEQFF.

The rearrangement links TRBV9 to TRBJ1-1; a possible D gene is TRBD1 (5 bases). There are 16 residues in the CDR3. Germline CDR1 and CDR2: SGDLS and YYNGEE. V lost 3 bases to trimming and J lost 1 base, with 16 bases between them. CDR3 nucleotides: TGTGCCAGCAGCGCTGCGGGGGGTAGGGCGAACACTGAAGCTTTCTTT. Translated, it gives CASSAAGGRANTEAFF.